This section outlines one T cell receptor (beta chain) sequence together with its context. The data originate from a study of control samples from healthy donors and cancer patients. V was cut by 4 bases and J by 6 bases, with 9 bases left in between. There are 12 residues in the CDR3. The assay was immunoSEQ multiplex PCR, and TCRdb's table has in-frame clones only and misses some. The sample lists some 82,000 clones, roughly 88% occurring once. Sequencing was performed on PBMCs. This receptor was taken from a man in his 60s with head and neck cancer. The chain joins TRBV12-3 or TRBV12-4 to TRBJ1-2; unclear D gene. The CDR3 region has the DNA TGTGCCAGCAGTTCCAATACCCATGGCTACACCTTC. It yields the protein CASSSNTHGYTF.